These 28 T cell receptor beta chains share one sample of origin, sequenced in a study of CXCR4 blockade with PD-1 therapy in pancreatic cancer. TCRdb's table, derived via immunoSEQ multiplex PCR, lists solely in-frame clones and lacks some. Seen here are about 15,000 clones, about two thirds observed once, and the top ten hold 5% to 7%. The sequencing sample was made of tumor tissue. The receptors stem from a human donor with pancreatic ductal adenocarcinoma.

The chain employs TRBV11-3 and TRBJ1-3; tentative D call: TRBD1 (5 bases). The CDR3 totals 15 residues. CDR1 is SGHNT, CDR2 YENEEA, per germline. Between the trimmed V and J ends, which lost 1 base and 7 bases, there was a span of 14 bases. The CDR3 coding sequence is TGTGCCAGCAGCTTAGGGGACTTTAGTAGGAACACCATATATTTT. It translates to CASSLGDFSRNTIYF. The whole variable domain, remainder taken from reference TRBV11-3 and TRBJ1-3, is EAGVVQSPRYKIIEKKQPVAFWCNPISGHNTLYWYLQNLGQGPELLIRYENEEAVDDSQLPKDRFSAERLKGVDSTLKIQPAELGDSAVYLCASSLGDFSRNTIYFGEGSWLTVV.

This chain uses TRBV19 with TRBJ2-7; a possible D gene is TRBD2 (6 bases). Between the trimmed V and J ends, which lost 3 bases and 0 bases, there was a span of 15 bases. CDR1 is LNHDA, CDR2 SQIVND, per germline (reference sequence). This CDR3 spans 16 amino acids. The chain's CDR3 is CASSIVAGTGSYEQYF. CDR3 nucleotides: TGTGCCAGTAGTATTGTGGCCGGGACTGGCTCCTACGAGCAGTACTTC. Filled out from reference TRBV19 and TRBJ2-7, the complete variable domain reads DGGITQSPKYLFRKEGQNVTLSCEQNLNHDAMYWYRQDPGQGLRLIYYSQIVNDFQKGDIAEGYSVSREKKESFPLTVTSAQKNPTAFYLCASSIVAGTGSYEQYFGPGTRLTVT.

Here the CDR3 DNA reads TGTGCCTGGAGTTCCAGAGCCGATCAGCCCCAGCATTTT. Translating it yields CAWSSRADQPQHF. The V call is TRBV30, the J call TRBJ1-5; D remains ambiguous. V dropped 2 bases and J dropped 5 bases, with 10 bases sitting between them. This CDR3 contains 13 residues. The V gene's germline CDR1 is GTSNPN and CDR2 SVGIG (reference sequence).

The V gene is TRBV28, the J gene TRBJ2-1; TRBD2 aligns across 11 bases. The CDR3 totals 19 residues. The germline gives CDR1 MDHEN, CDR2 SYDVKM. Trimming removed 0 bases from V and 6 bases from J; junction bases left unmatched: 13. The CDR3 spells CASSLWGLAGGIAPNEQFF. CDR3 in DNA: TGTGCCAGCAGTTTATGGGGCCTAGCGGGAGGCATAGCTCCCAATGAGCAGTTCTTC.

V and J are TRBV28 and TRBJ2-1; 8 positions match TRBD2. The length of the CDR3 is 16 residues. Per germline, CDR1 MDHEN and CDR2 SYDVKM. Trimming cost V 7 bases and J 5 bases; bases outside gene matches: 13. This CDR3 reads CASTEPGLGLNNEQFF. The CDR3 DNA reads as TGTGCCAGCACCGAACCGGGACTAGGCTTAAACAATGAGCAGTTCTTC.

The chain couples TRBV28 to TRBJ2-7; 12 bases are shared with TRBD2. Germline loops: CDR1 MDHEN, CDR2 SYDVKM. The CDR3 contains 17 residues. The V and J ends lost 6 bases and 2 bases, in that order; junction bases with no gene match: 11. CDR3 loop: CASSPQLAGGGPYEQYF. Written as DNA, the CDR3 is TGTGCCAGCAGCCCCCAACTAGCGGGAGGAGGACCCTACGAGCAGTACTTC.

V is TRBV28 and J is TRBJ2-1, with D maybe TRBD2 (5 bases). V gave up 4 bases and J gave up 0 bases, with 16 bases separating them. The germline CDR1 and CDR2 sequences are MDHEN and SYDVKM. This CDR3 has 17 residues. The CDR3 bases are TGTGCCAGCAGTTCGCCACCTCCGGGGTTCTCCTACAATGAGCAGTTCTTC. The encoded protein is CASSSPPPGFSYNEQFF.

The V and J genes are TRBV28 and TRBJ1-1, with D maybe TRBD1 (5 bases). V was shortened by 1 base and J by 4 bases, with 10 bases between the two germline ends. The CDR3 loop spans 14 amino acids. Germline assignment: CDR1 MDHEN and CDR2 SYDVKM. The CDR3 DNA follows: TGTGCCAGCAGTTTATCCGGGGGTGGCACTGAAGCTTTCTTT. Its protein product is CASSLSGGGTEAFF.

This clone was picked up a small number of times. V gene TRBV19 combines with J gene TRBJ1-5; D not resolved. This CDR3 region has 15 residues. V lost 1 base and J lost 2, with 9 bases in between. The germline CDR1 and CDR2 sequences are LNHDA and SQIVND (reference sequence). As DNA, the CDR3 is TGTGCCAGTAGTATAGGAGGATTCGGCAATCAGCCCCAGCATTTT. Amino acids: CASSIGGFGNQPQHF.

This clone was detected a few times. This rearrangement joins TRBV1 to TRBJ2-3; the tabulated D call, TRBD1, remains unverified against the DNA. TRBV1 is a known pseudogene. There are 13 residues in the CDR3. The CDR3 DNA reads as TGCGCCAGCAGCCAGACAGGGACAGATACGCAGTATTTT. It specifies CASSQTGTDTQYF.

J is TRBJ2-1 and V is TRBV15; possibly TRBD1 for D (5 bases). The CDR3 length is 16 residues. Trimming cost V 3 bases and J 8 bases, with 20 bases left between them. Germline V gene sequence: CDR1 LNHNV, CDR2 YYDKDF (reference sequence). The CDR3, as DNA: TGTGCCACCAGCAGGGAGACAGCTACAGTAGTGGATGAGCAGTTCTTC. Protein product: CATSRETATVVDEQFF.

In this sample, this clone turned up a few times. The genes are TRBV11-3 and TRBJ2-7, with D uncertain. Between the trimmed V and J ends, which lost 3 bases and 3 bases, there was a span of 12 bases. Germline loops: CDR1 SGHNT, CDR2 YENEEA. The CDR3 has 14 residues. The CDR3 region has the DNA TGTGCCAGCAGCTTGTTGGCCGAAGACTACGAGCAGTACTTC. Amino acid sequence: CASSLLAEDYEQYF. Full variable domain (missing parts from reference TRBV11-3 and TRBJ2-7): EAGVVQSPRYKIIEKKQPVAFWCNPISGHNTLYWYLQNLGQGPELLIRYENEEAVDDSQLPKDRFSAERLKGVDSTLKIQPAELGDSAVYLCASSLLAEDYEQYFGPGTRLTVT.

The genes are TRBV28 and TRBJ2-7; unclear D gene. The germline V and J ends were trimmed by 6 bases and 3 bases, with 12 bases remaining between them. Germline V lookup: CDR1 MDHEN, CDR2 SYDVKM. The CDR3 totals 13 residues. The CDR3 coding sequence is TGTGCCAGCAGCTACGAAGGAGACTACGAGCAGTACTTC. Encoded protein: CASSYEGDYEQYF.

The gene calls are TRBV6-4 and TRBJ2-3; 9 bases map to TRBD1. This CDR3 is 14 amino acids long. V gave up 4 bases and J gave up 1 base; unmatched junction bases: 0. Germline V gives CDR1 MRHNA, CDR2 SNTAGT. The CDR3 nucleotides are TGTGCCAGCAGTGGGACAGGGGGCACAGATACGCAGTATTTT. It specifies CASSGTGGTDTQYF.

This clone has a handful of counts. The rearrangement uses TRBV28 and TRBJ1-2; maybe TRBD1 (6 bases). Germline lookup yields CDR1 MDHEN and CDR2 SYDVKM. Trimming removed 10 bases from V and 3 bases from J, with 24 bases in between. This CDR3 has 16 amino acids. CDR3 bases: TGTGCCACTACCAATCGGGACCCACAGGGCCACTATGGCTACACCTTC. This gives the protein CATTNRDPQGHYGYTF.

This clone came up a few times. V and J are TRBV7-6 and TRBJ1-3, with D unclear. Looked up from germline, CDR1 is SGHVS and CDR2 is FNYEAQ. The V gene lost 5 bases and the J gene lost 3 bases, with 14 bases spanning the gap. The CDR3 totals 15 residues. The CDR3 loop reads CASSMTQDLGNTIYF. For the CDR3, the DNA is TGTGCCAGCAGCATGACCCAGGACCTTGGAAACACCATATATTTT.

CDR3 sequence reads: CASSIRPRDYEQYF. The CDR3 nucleotides are TGTGCCAGTAGTATACGGCCGCGGGACTACGAGCAGTACTTC. The rearrangement links TRBV19 to TRBJ2-7; weak D call: TRBD2 (6 bases). CDR3 length equals 14 residues. V lost 2 bases, J lost 3 bases, and 11 bases lay in between. Germline CDR1 is LNHDA and CDR2 is SQIVND (reference sequence).

This clone was detected only once. The chain combines TRBV14 with TRBJ2-1; the match to TRBD1 covers 7 bases. This CDR3 contains 15 residues. Germline-derived CDR1 and CDR2 are SGHDN and FVKESK. The J segment lost 3 bases and the V segment lost 5 bases, leaving 7 bases of the junction unmatched. This CDR3 is CASSRGTAIYNEQFF. The CDR3 coding sequence is TGTGCCAGCAGCAGGGGGACAGCTATCTACAATGAGCAGTTCTTC.

The CDR3 here is CATARGLAGPTQYF. In DNA form, the CDR3 reads TGTGCCACCGCGAGGGGACTAGCGGGTCCTACGCAGTATTTT. The chain combines TRBV15 with TRBJ2-3, with 12 bases fitting TRBD2. The J segment lost 8 bases and the V segment lost 8 bases, leaving 8 bases of the junction unmatched. Looked up from germline, CDR1 is LNHNV and CDR2 is YYDKDF (reference sequence). The CDR3 runs 14 residues.

A single count supports this clone. This chain links TRBV15 with TRBJ2-1, with 10 nucleotides matching TRBD2. The ends lost 7 bases at V and 6 bases at J; junction bases unmatched: 9. The CDR3 spans 15 residues. Germline V lookup: CDR1 LNHNV, CDR2 YYDKDF (reference sequence). The CDR3 DNA reads as TGTGCCACCACCACGGGGCTAGCGGGAGCCAATGAGCAGTTCTTC. This sequence encodes CATTTGLAGANEQFF.

This clone was observed a handful of times. The chain is built from TRBV6-8 and TRBJ2-7; no reliable D call. Germline V gene lookup returns CDR1 MNHGY and CDR2 SAAAGT. The germline V and J ends were trimmed by 6 bases and 3 bases, with 12 bases remaining between them. The length of the CDR3 is 13 residues. In nucleotides, the CDR3 is TGTGCCAGCAGAGTAGATACATACTACGAGCAGTACTTC. Protein product: CASRVDTYYEQYF.

V gene TRBV19 combines with J gene TRBJ2-3; the D gene is possibly TRBD2 (5 bases). V dropped 9 bases and J dropped 6 bases, with 22 bases sitting between them. The CDR3 consists of 15 residues. The germline CDR1 and CDR2 sequences are LNHDA and SQIVND (reference sequence). CDR3 nucleotides: TGTGCCAGCACCGTACGGGGAGCCGATTTGGATACGCAGTATTTT. This translates into CASTVRGADLDTQYF.

V is TRBV25-1 and J is TRBJ1-2, with D perhaps TRBD1 (6 bases). Germline V CDR1 and CDR2: MGHDK, SYGVNS. V was pared by 5 bases and J by 1 base, with 8 bases between. This CDR3 is built from 13 residues. The CDR3 DNA follows: TGTGCCAGCAGTTGGGGGCTTAACTATGGCTACACCTTC. It encodes CASSWGLNYGYTF.

This clone was counted between two and nine times. The rearrangement joins TRBV28 to TRBJ1-3; 9 bases align to TRBD1. This CDR3 contains 17 residues. The germline gives CDR1 MDHEN, CDR2 SYDVKM. V was clipped by 1 base and J by 2 bases; unmatched bases: 6. The CDR3 sequence: CASSLLTGGDPGNTIYF. DNA for the CDR3: TGTGCCAGCAGTTTATTAACAGGGGGCGACCCTGGAAACACCATATATTTT.

This chain uses TRBV28 with TRBJ1-4; a possible D gene is TRBD1 (6 bases). The V and J ends lost 5 bases and 8 bases respectively, with 12 bases between them. Germline loops: CDR1 MDHEN, CDR2 SYDVKM. This CDR3 region has 13 residues. The CDR3 DNA sequence: TGTGCCAGCAGTGGACAGTTGTGGGAAAAACTGTTTTTT. Its translation is CASSGQLWEKLFF.

This chain joins TRBV19 and TRBJ1-5; no clear D gene. The CDR3 consists of 13 residues. Trimming removed 5 bases at V and 5 bases at J, with 10 bases between. From germline, CDR1 is LNHDA and CDR2 SQIVND (reference sequence). The CDR3 is CASSWRHYQPQHF. The CDR3 bases are TGTGCCAGTAGTTGGCGCCACTATCAGCCCCAGCATTTT.

This chain uses TRBV6-7 with TRBJ2-2, with D tentatively TRBD2 (5 bases). TRBV6-7 is noted as an ORF with a role that remains uncertain. This CDR3 is built from 13 residues. Trimming removed 4 bases from V and 5 bases from J, with 8 bases in between. The CDR3 protein is CASSWTGTGELFF. In DNA, the CDR3 is TGTGCCAGCAGTTGGACGGGAACCGGGGAGCTGTTTTTT.

The chain couples TRBV6-8 to TRBJ1-3; D is undetermined. The V end lost 5 bases, the J end lost 0 bases, and 8 bases lay between the germline ends. CDR1 and CDR2 (germline): MNHGY, SAAAGT. The CDR3 has 14 residues. The CDR3, as DNA: TGTGCCAGCAGTCTCGGGAGCTCTGGAAACACCATATATTTT. This sequence encodes CASSLGSSGNTIYF.